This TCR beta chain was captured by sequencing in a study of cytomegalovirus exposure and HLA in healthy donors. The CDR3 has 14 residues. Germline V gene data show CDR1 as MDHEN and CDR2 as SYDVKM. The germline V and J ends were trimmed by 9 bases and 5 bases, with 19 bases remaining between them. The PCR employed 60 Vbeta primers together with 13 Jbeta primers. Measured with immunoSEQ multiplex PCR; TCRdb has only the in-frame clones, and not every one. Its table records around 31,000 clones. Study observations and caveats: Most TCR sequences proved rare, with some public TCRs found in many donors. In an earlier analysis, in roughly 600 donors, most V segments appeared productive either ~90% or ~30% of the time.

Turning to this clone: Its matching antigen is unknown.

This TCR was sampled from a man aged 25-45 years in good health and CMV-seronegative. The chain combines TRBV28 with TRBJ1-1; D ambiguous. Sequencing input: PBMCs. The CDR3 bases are TGTGCCAGTGTACGGCAGGCAGGAAGGACTGAAGCTTTCTTT. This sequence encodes CASVRQAGRTEAFF. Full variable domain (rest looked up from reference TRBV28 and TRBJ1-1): DVKVTQSSRYLVKRTGEKVFLECVQDMDHENMFWYRQDPGLGLRLIYFSYDVKMKEKGDIPEGYSVSREKKERFSLILESASTNQTSMYLCASVRQAGRTEAFFGQGTRLTVV.